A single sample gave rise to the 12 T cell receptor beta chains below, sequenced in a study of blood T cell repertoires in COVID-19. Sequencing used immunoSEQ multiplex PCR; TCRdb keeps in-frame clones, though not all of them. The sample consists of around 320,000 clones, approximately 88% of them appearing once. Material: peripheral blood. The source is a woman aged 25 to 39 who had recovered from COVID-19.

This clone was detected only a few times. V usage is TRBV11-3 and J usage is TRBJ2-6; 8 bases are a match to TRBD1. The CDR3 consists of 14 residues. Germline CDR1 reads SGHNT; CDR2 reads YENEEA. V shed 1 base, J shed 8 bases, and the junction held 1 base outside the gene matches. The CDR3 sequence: CASSLGQGSNVLTF. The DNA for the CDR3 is TGTGCCAGCAGCTTAGGACAGGGGTCCAACGTCCTGACTTTC.

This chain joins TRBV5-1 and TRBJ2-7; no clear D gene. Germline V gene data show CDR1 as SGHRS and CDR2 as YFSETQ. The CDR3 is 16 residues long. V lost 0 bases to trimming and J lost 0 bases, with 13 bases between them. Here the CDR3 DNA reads TGCGCCAGCAGCTTGGCCGGCGGTCTGAGCTCCTACGAGCAGTACTTC. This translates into CASSLAGGLSSYEQYF. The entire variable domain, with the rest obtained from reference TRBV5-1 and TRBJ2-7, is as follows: KAGVTQTPRYLIKTRGQQVTLSCSPISGHRSVSWYQQTPGQGLQFLFEYFSETQRNKGNFPGRFSGRQFSNSRSEMNVSTLELGDSALYLCASSLAGGLSSYEQYFGPGTRLTVT.

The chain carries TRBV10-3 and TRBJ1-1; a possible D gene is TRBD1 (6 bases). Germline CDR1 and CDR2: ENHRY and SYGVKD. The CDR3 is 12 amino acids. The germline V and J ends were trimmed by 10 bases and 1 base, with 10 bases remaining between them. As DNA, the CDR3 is TGTGCCACCCGGACAGAGAACACTGAAGCTTTCTTT. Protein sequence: CATRTENTEAFF.

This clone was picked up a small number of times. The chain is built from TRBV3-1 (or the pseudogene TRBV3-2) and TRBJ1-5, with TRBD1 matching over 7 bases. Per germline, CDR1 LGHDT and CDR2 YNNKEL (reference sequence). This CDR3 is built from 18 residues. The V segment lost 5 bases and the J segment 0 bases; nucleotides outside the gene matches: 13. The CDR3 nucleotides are TGTGCCAGCAGCTTAGGAAATTCACAGGGGTATAGCAATCAGCCCCAGCATTTT. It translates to CASSLGNSQGYSNQPQHF.

CDR3 DNA sequence: TGCGCCAGCAGCGCCTTGACGGGGGGGAAAAACTACGAGCAGTACTTC. Residues: CASSALTGGKNYEQYF. V is TRBV5-1 and J is TRBJ2-7, with 8 bases identical to TRBD2. This CDR3 is 16 amino acids long. Germline assignment: CDR1 SGHRS and CDR2 YFSETQ. V lost 4 bases and J lost 3; bases outside the gene matches: 12.

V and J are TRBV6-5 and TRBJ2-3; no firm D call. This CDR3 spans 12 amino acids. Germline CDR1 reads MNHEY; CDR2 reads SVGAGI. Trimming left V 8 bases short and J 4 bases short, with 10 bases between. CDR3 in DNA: TGTGCCAGCGGGCGTAGATCAGATACGCAGTATTTT. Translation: CASGRRSDTQYF.

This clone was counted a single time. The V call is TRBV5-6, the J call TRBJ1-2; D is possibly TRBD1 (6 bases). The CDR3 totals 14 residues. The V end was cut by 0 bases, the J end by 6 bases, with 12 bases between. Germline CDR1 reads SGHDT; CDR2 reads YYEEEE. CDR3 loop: CASSLDMGANGYTF. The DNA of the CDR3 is TGTGCCAGCAGCTTGGATATGGGGGCAAATGGCTACACCTTC.

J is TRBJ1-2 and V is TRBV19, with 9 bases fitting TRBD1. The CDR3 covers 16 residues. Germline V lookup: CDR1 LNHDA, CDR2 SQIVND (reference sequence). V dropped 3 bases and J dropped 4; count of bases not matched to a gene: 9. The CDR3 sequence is CASSMTRTGASYGYTF. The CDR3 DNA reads TGTGCCAGTAGTATGACTAGGACAGGGGCGTCCTATGGCTACACCTTC.

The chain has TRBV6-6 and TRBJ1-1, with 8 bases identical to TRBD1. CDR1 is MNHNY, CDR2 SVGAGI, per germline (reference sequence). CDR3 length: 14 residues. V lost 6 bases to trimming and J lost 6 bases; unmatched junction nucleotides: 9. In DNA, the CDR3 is TGTGCCAGCAGGCGGACAGGGCAACGCCCTGAAGCTTTCTTT. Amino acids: CASRRTGQRPEAFF.

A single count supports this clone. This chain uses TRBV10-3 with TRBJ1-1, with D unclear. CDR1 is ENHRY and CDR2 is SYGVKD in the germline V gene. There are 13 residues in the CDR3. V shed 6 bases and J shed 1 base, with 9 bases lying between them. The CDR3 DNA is TGTGCCATCAGCAATGCCAGGAACACTGAAGCTTTCTTT. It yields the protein CAISNARNTEAFF.

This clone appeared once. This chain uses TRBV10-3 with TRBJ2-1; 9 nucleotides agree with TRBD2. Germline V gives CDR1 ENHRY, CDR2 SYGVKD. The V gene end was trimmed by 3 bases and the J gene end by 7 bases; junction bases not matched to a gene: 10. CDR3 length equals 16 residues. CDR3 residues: CAISDGSGGPRNEQFF. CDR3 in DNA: TGTGCCATCAGTGATGGGAGCGGGGGGCCTCGGAATGAGCAGTTCTTC.

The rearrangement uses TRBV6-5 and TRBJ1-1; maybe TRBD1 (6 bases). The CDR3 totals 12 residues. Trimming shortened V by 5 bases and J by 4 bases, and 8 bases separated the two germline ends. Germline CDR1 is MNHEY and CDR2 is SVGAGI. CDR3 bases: TGTGCCAGCAGTCCACAGGGCACTGAAGCTTTCTTT. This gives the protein CASSPQGTEAFF.